Listed below are T cell receptor beta chains from one sample, sequenced in a study of cytomegalovirus exposure and HLA in healthy donors. Profiling relied on immunoSEQ multiplex PCR, and the TCRdb table lists in-frame clones only, not all of them. This table has about 110,000 clones, approximately 89% appearing once. Sequencing was performed on PBMCs. These receptors originate from a woman younger than 30 in good health and CMV-seronegative. The CDR3 runs from the conserved cysteine through the conserved F or W. A D gene is named only where the DNA matches it firmly. Clone sizes are given selectively: once, few, many, or a class where the clone is expanded.

J gene	D gene	clone size	V gene	CDR3 protein	CDR3 DNA
TRBJ1-5	TRBD1	-	TRBV6-5	CASSEDRGNQPQHF	TGTGCCAGCAGTGAAGACAGGGGCAATCAGCCCCAGCATTTT
TRBJ1-1	-	-	TRBV20-1	CITEVNTEAFF	TGCATCACCGAGGTGAACACTGAAGCTTTCTTT
TRBJ2-1	-	-	TRBV7-3	CASSSPGAGLRNEQFF	TGTGCCAGCAGCTCCCCTGGGGCAGGTCTTCGGAATGAGCAGTTCTTC
TRBJ2-1	TRBD2	-	TRBV14	CASSRTSGGPIPPNEQFF	TGTGCCAGCAGCCGGACTAGCGGGGGCCCCATACCCCCAAATGAGCAGTTCTTC
TRBJ2-7	-	-	TRBV27	CASRGGGAIGEQYF	TGTGCCAGCAGGGGTGGGGGGGCCATAGGCGAGCAGTACTTC
TRBJ1-2	-	once	TRBV5-4	CASSLAQAATYGYTF	TGTGCCAGCAGCTTGGCCCAGGCCGCAACCTATGGCTACACCTTC
TRBJ2-2	TRBD2	once	TRBV27	CATANPTSGGPNTGELFF	TGTGCCACCGCGAATCCGACTAGCGGGGGTCCGAACACCGGGGAGCTGTTTTTT
TRBJ2-1	TRBD2	-	TRBV4-3	CASSQLLAGGDEQFF	TGCGCCAGCAGCCAGCTACTAGCGGGAGGCGATGAGCAGTTCTTC
TRBJ2-7	-	-	TRBV9	CASSANTGGVIYEQYF	TGTGCCAGCAGCGCAAATACAGGCGGCGTTATCTACGAGCAGTACTTC
TRBJ2-6	TRBD2	-	TRBV2	CANLGGAGGANVLTF	TGTGCCAACCTGGGAGGGGCAGGGGGGGCCAACGTCCTGACTTTC
TRBJ2-2	TRBD1	-	TRBV10-1	CASSARQGAGELFF	TGCGCCAGCAGTGCCCGACAGGGGGCCGGGGAGCTGTTTTTT
TRBJ2-1	-	-	TRBV7-7	CASSLNIAAVGNEQFF	TGTGCTAGCAGCTTAAATATAGCGGCCGTTGGGAATGAGCAGTTCTTC
TRBJ2-5	TRBD2	-	TRBV10-3	CATGGHQETQYF	TGTGCCACGGGGGGGCACCAAGAGACCCAGTACTTC
TRBJ2-7	TRBD2	-	TRBV6-5	CASRAGLAGVYEQYF	TGTGCCAGCAGAGCGGGACTAGCGGGAGTCTACGAGCAGTACTTC
TRBJ2-3	TRBD2	-	TRBV27	CASSPREVQRDTQYF	TGTGCCAGCAGTCCCCGGGAGGTACAACGAGATACGCAGTATTTT
TRBJ2-7	TRBD1	-	TRBV19	CASSWVFRDRGTYEQYF	TGTGCCAGTAGTTGGGTTTTTAGGGACAGGGGAACCTACGAGCAGTACTTC
TRBJ2-1	-	-	TRBV29-1	CSAADWSILNEQFF	TGCAGCGCCGCCGACTGGTCAATTCTCAATGAGCAGTTCTTC
TRBJ1-1	-	-	TRBV2	CASSDEAKTPNTEAFF	TGTGCCAGCAGTGATGAGGCCAAAACCCCGAACACTGAAGCTTTCTTT
TRBJ1-4	TRBD1	-	TRBV28	CASSFSEGAFNEKLFF	TGTGCCAGCAGTTTTTCCGAGGGGGCCTTTAATGAAAAACTGTTTTTT
TRBJ1-1	TRBD1	-	TRBV18	CASSQPGQGFGITEAFF	TGTGCCAGCTCACAACCGGGACAGGGTTTCGGGATCACTGAAGCTTTCTTT
TRBJ2-3	TRBD2	-	TRBV9	CASSGPGTSGRATDTQYF	TGTGCCAGCAGCGGACCGGGGACTAGCGGGAGGGCAACAGATACGCAGTATTTT
TRBJ2-7	-	-	TRBV6-6	CASNLSGGAYEQYF	TGTGCCAGCAACCTTTCGGGGGGCGCGTACGAGCAGTACTTC
TRBJ1-5	-	few	TRBV28	CASSLYNQPQHF	TGTGCCAGCAGCCTATACAATCAGCCCCAGCATTTT
TRBJ1-1	-	once	TRBV9	CASSAGSWGTEAFF	TGTGCCAGCAGCGCAGGGTCTTGGGGCACTGAAGCTTTCTTT
TRBJ2-3	TRBD2	once	TRBV9	CASSVGPSGGARDTQYF	TGTGCCAGCAGCGTAGGTCCTAGCGGGGGGGCAAGAGATACGCAGTATTTT
TRBJ2-1	TRBD2	-	TRBV30	CAWSVASGSGNEQFF	TGTGCCTGGAGTGTCGCTAGCGGGAGTGGCAATGAGCAGTTCTTC
TRBJ2-3	-	once	TRBV9	CASSVGEGYTQYF	TGTGCCAGCAGCGTAGGTGAGGGTTATACGCAGTATTTT
TRBJ2-2	-	-	TRBV30	CAWSWLASNTGELFF	TGTGCCTGGAGTTGGCTAGCCTCGAACACCGGGGAGCTGTTTTTT
TRBJ2-1	TRBD2	-	TRBV9	CASSLLGTSIGAFYNEQFF	TGTGCCAGCAGCCTGCTCGGGACTAGCATCGGAGCATTCTACAATGAGCAGTTCTTC
TRBJ1-1	TRBD1	-	TRBV6-6	CASSWTGRGNTEAFF	TGTGCCAGCAGTTGGACAGGGAGGGGTAACACTGAAGCTTTCTTT
TRBJ1-1	-	-	TRBV6-5	CASSYSSGGAFF	TGTGCCAGCAGTTACTCCTCCGGAGGCGCTTTCTTT
TRBJ1-4	-	-	TRBV2	CASRTEANEKLFF	TGTGCCAGCAGGACAGAAGCAAATGAAAAACTGTTTTTT
TRBJ2-1	TRBD2	-	TRBV4-3	CASSQGRASGRNEQFF	TGCGCCAGCAGCCAGGGAAGGGCTAGCGGGAGAAACGAGCAGTTCTTC
TRBJ2-1	TRBD1	-	TRBV28	CASSFRDRVYNEQFF	TGTGCCAGCAGTTTCCGCGACAGGGTATACAATGAGCAGTTCTTC
TRBJ2-2	TRBD2	-	TRBV25-1	CASSERASGRVTGELFF	TGTGCCAGCAGTGAAAGGGCTAGCGGGCGTGTAACCGGGGAGCTGTTTTTT
TRBJ2-3	-	-	TRBV11-2	CASSLDLSTDTQYF	TGTGCCAGCAGCTTAGACCTTAGCACAGATACGCAGTATTTT
TRBJ2-1	TRBD1	-	TRBV18	CASSEAGTDPGNEQFF	TGTGCCAGCTCGGAGGCAGGGACAGACCCCGGGAATGAGCAGTTCTTC
TRBJ2-7	-	once	TRBV28	CASREGIHEQYF	TGTGCCAGCAGGGAGGGTATCCACGAGCAGTACTTC
TRBJ2-3	-	-	TRBV19	CASSRGQTTDTQYF	TGTGCCAGTAGTAGAGGACAGACCACAGATACGCAGTATTTT
TRBJ2-7	TRBD2	-	TRBV5-4	CASSLEGTSYEQYF	TGTGCCAGCAGCTTGGAGGGGACTAGCTACGAGCAGTACTTC
TRBJ1-2	TRBD1	-	TRBV6-6	CASRPNRDRRYGYTF	TGTGCCAGCAGGCCAAACCGGGACAGGAGGTATGGCTACACCTTC
TRBJ1-2	-	-	TRBV5-6	CASSSKRGWGYTF	TGTGCCAGCAGCTCAAAAAGAGGTTGGGGCTACACCTTC
TRBJ2-2	TRBD2	-	TRBV5-4	CASSLATSGGTGELFF	TGTGCCAGCAGCTTGGCAACTAGCGGGGGCACCGGGGAGCTGTTTTTT
TRBJ1-5	-	-	TRBV19	CAPTSGESNQPQHF	TGTGCCCCCACCTCAGGGGAGAGCAATCAGCCCCAGCATTTT
TRBJ2-5	TRBD2	-	TRBV5-1	CASCDPGLASETQYF	TGCGCCAGCTGCGATCCGGGACTAGCGTCAGAGACCCAGTACTTC
TRBJ1-6	TRBD1	-	TRBV2	CARRTGDSPLHF	TGTGCCAGAAGGACAGGGGATTCACCCCTCCACTTT